These 15 T cell receptor beta chains came from one sample sequenced in a study of early T cells in non-severe SARS-CoV-2 infection. Via MiXCR, TCRdb re-called the 5' RACE reads, giving one row per CDR3 protein. The table has about 83,000 distinct CDR3 sequences, 9% to 15% seen once; the top ten hold more than 6.5%. What was sequenced was whole blood. Receptors were obtained from an adult who was a healthcare worker with PCR-confirmed SARS-CoV-2 infection or an uninfected control (not recorded which).

The chain combines TRBV20-1 with TRBJ2-3; tentatively, D is TRBD2 (6 bases). Trimming left V 3 bases short and J 5 bases short, with 12 bases between. This CDR3 region has 13 residues. In germline, CDR1 is DFQATT, CDR2 SNEGSKA (reference sequence). CDR3 in amino acids: CSASRGIGDTQYF. The CDR3 bases are TGCAGTGCTAGTCGCGGGATAGGAGATACGCAGTATTTT.

DNA of the CDR3: TGTGCCAGTAGTATACTAGCGGGAGTCTACGAGCAGTACTTC. It translates to CASSILAGVYEQYF. V is TRBV19 and J is TRBJ2-7; 10 bases are a match to TRBD2. Germline V lookup: CDR1 LNHDA, CDR2 SQIVND (reference sequence). The CDR3 spans 14 residues. With V trimmed by 2 bases and J by 3 bases, 1 base remained unmatched.

This clonotype has ten or more counts. V gene TRBV7-6 combines with J gene TRBJ2-7; 8 bases align to TRBD2. This CDR3 contains 14 residues. With V trimmed by 1 base and J by 5 bases, 4 bases remained unmatched. Germline V CDR1 and CDR2: SGHVS, FNYEAQ. The CDR3: CASSLEVSGDEQYF. The CDR3 DNA is TGTGCCAGCAGCTTAGAGGTTAGCGGGGACGAGCAGTACTTC.

The V and J genes are TRBV3-1 and TRBJ2-3; D is possibly TRBD2 (5 bases). Trimming cost V 4 bases and J 0 bases, with 14 bases left between them. There are 16 residues in the CDR3. Germline CDR1 reads LGHDT; CDR2 reads YNNKEL (reference sequence). The CDR3 DNA reads as TGTGCCAGCAGCCTAAGGACTGGTCTTAGCACAGATACGCAGTATTTT. Encoded protein: CASSLRTGLSTDTQYF.

In this sample, this clonotype turned up many times. V and J are TRBV5-1 and TRBJ2-1; 12 bases line up with TRBD2. V dropped 2 bases and J dropped 2; count of bases not matched to a gene: 5. CDR1 SGHRS and CDR2 YFSETQ come from the germline V gene. CDR3 length equals 17 residues. DNA for the CDR3: TGCGCCAGCAGCTTCTTTTCTAGCGGGAGGGCCTACAATGAGCAGTTCTTC. Translation: CASSFFSSGRAYNEQFF.

This clonotype showed up many times. This sequence joins TRBV5-8 and TRBJ2-7; D is undetermined. The germline CDR1 and CDR2 sequences are SGHTS and YDEGEE. The V end was cut by 0 bases, the J end by 3 bases, with 7 bases between. The CDR3 has 13 amino acids. CDR3 sequence: CASSLDSDYEQYF. CDR3 nucleotides: TGTGCCAGCAGCTTGGACTCGGACTACGAGCAGTACTTC.

Remarks on this clonotype: The junction and the germline gene differ at one end; a read error may be behind it. The rearrangement links TRBV2 to TRBJ2-7, with TRBD2 matching 11 bases. The CDR3 extends over 15 amino acids. Germline values: CDR1 SNHLY, CDR2 FYNNEI. CDR3 DNA: TGTTCCAGCAGTGAAGCGGGGGGCACTAGCGGGAGAAAGTACTTC. Encoded protein: CSSSEAGGTSGRKYF.

The chain links TRBV14 to TRBJ2-7, with D perhaps matching TRBD1 (6 bases). CDR1 and CDR2 from the germline V gene are SGHDN and FVKESK. The CDR3 has 16 residues. V was clipped by 0 bases and J by 1 base, with 13 bases between them. The CDR3 reads CASSQDIGRGSYEQYF. The DNA of the CDR3 is TGTGCCAGCAGCCAAGATATCGGAAGGGGGTCCTACGAGCAGTACTTC.

This clonotype has just a few counts. The rearrangement links TRBV5-1 to TRBJ1-1; 9 bases fit TRBD1. This CDR3 has 13 residues. Looked up from germline, CDR1 is SGHRS and CDR2 is YFSETQ. The J segment lost 5 bases and the V segment lost 6 bases, leaving 5 bases of the junction unmatched. The CDR3 is CASNVGQGTEAFF. The CDR3 nucleotides read TGCGCCAGCAATGTGGGACAGGGAACTGAAGCTTTCTTT.

This clonotype was recorded many times. The rearrangement joins TRBV20-1 to TRBJ2-3, with a possible D match to TRBD2 (5 bases). Germline V gives CDR1 DFQATT, CDR2 SNEGSKA (reference sequence). Trimming took 5 bases from V and 4 from J, leaving 10 bases between them. The CDR3 is made up of 12 amino acids. The CDR3, as DNA: TGCAGTGCTTCTAGCTACGCAGATACGCAGTATTTT. Translated, it gives CSASSYADTQYF.

This clonotype was counted only a few times. This sequence joins TRBV18 and TRBJ1-2; D is unresolved. V was trimmed by 2 bases and J by 7 bases, leaving 11 bases between them. Germline V gene data show CDR1 as KGHSH and CDR2 as LQKENI. The CDR3 is made up of 13 amino acids. The CDR3: CASSPSAGRGYTF. The CDR3 nucleotides are TGTGCCAGCTCACCATCGGCAGGCCGTGGCTACACCTTC. The complete variable domain, with remaining parts taken from reference TRBV18 and TRBJ1-2, reads NAGVMQNPRHLVRRRGQEARLRCSPMKGHSHVYWYRQLPEEGLKFMVYLQKENIIDESGMPKERFSAEFPKEGPSILRIQQVVRGDSAAYFCASSPSAGRGYTFGSGTRLTVV.

In its sample, this clonotype was seen many times. The J gene is TRBJ2-5, the V gene TRBV11-2, with 13 bases fitting TRBD2. From germline, CDR1 is SGHAT and CDR2 FQNNGV. Trimming at V came to 5 bases and at J to 6 bases, leaving 18 bases not matched to a gene. The CDR3 is 19 residues long. The CDR3 is CASSPWAGGSTSGRKTQYF. In DNA form, the CDR3 reads TGTGCCAGCAGCCCCTGGGCAGGGGGTTCGACTAGCGGGAGGAAGACCCAGTACTTC.

This clonotype was recorded once. The J gene is TRBJ1-2, the V gene TRBV7-8, with D possibly TRBD1 on 6 matching bases. Germline CDR1 SGHVS, CDR2 FQNEAQ. Trimming cost V 6 bases and J 8 bases, with 19 bases left between them. This CDR3 region has 14 residues. In DNA, the CDR3 is TGTGCCAGCAGGCTACAGGGAGGTTTTGGAGGCTACACCTTC. It specifies CASRLQGGFGGYTF.

The V call is TRBV29-1, the J call TRBJ2-2, with no clear D. The CDR3 sequence is 13 residues long. V dropped 3 bases and J dropped 1 base, with 6 bases sitting between them. The germline V gene encodes CDR1 SQVTM and CDR2 ANQGSEA. In DNA, the CDR3 is TGCAGCGTTGAGGAAGGGAACACCGGGGAGCTGTTTTTT. Encoded protein: CSVEEGNTGELFF.

The chain combines TRBV11-2 with TRBJ2-2; TRBD1 matches at 7 bases. The junction had 9 bases not matched to a gene; V was cut back by 5 bases and J by 3 bases. CDR1 SGHAT and CDR2 FQNNGV come from the germline V gene. There are 16 residues in the CDR3. The chain's CDR3 is CASSPGTAIHTGELFF. DNA for the CDR3: TGTGCCAGCAGCCCCGGGACAGCGATTCACACCGGGGAGCTGTTTTTT.